The clone carrying this TCR beta chain is classed as medium-sized by frequency. The read halts 3 residues ahead of the CDR3 end, with the missing end drawn from the germline J gene. Produced via immunoSEQ multiplex PCR; TCRdb's table is partial and in-frame only. The sample data list about 32,000 clones. This record comes from a study of T cells in women clearing cervical HPV infection. CDR3 size: 14 residues. Germline V CDR1 and CDR2: KGHSH, LQKENI. Trimming shortened V by 3 bases and J by 1 base, and 9 bases separated the two germline ends. The chain recombines TRBV18 with TRBJ2-5, with D tentatively TRBD1 (5 bases). The receptor was isolated from a woman between 18 and 75 years old with a cervical HPV16 infection that either progressed to CIN3+ or cleared (not recorded which). The sample was blood buffy coat. The part of the CDR3 DNA that was read is TGTGCCAGCTCACCGTTCGACAGCCAAGAGACC. This codes for CASSPFDSQET. The whole CDR3 is CASSPFDSQETQYF.